This TCR beta chain was recovered during a study of T cell repertoires in ileal Crohn's disease. Stated time point: neoterminal ileum biopsy at postoperative endoscopy, about 6 months after surgery. Broader study findings: High-frequency clones were more common in sorted CD8 than CD4 cells. Compared with non-smokers, active smokers at surgery showed more clonal expansions.

As for this clone: No antigen is known for it. An end of the junction differs from the germline gene, which may be a read error.

TCRB immunosequencing input was approximately 450 nanograms of biopsy DNA per sample. TCRdb's copy holds only in-frame clones and misses some; the assay was immunoSEQ multiplex PCR. The sample contains thousands of clones, roughly 66% of which appear only once. Sequencing used ileal tissue. The receptor's source is an adult with Crohn's disease.

The CDR3 DNA follows: TGTGCCAGCAGTTTCCCCGGGAATGGGGTCGCCCTCTTT. It is translated as CASSFPGNGVALF. The chain recombines TRBV27 with TRBJ1-1; D call uncertain. The germline CDR1 and CDR2 sequences are MNHEY and SMNVEV (reference sequence). The CDR3 is 13 residues long.